This entry concerns a single T cell receptor beta chain. These data originate in a study of blood T cell repertoires in COVID-19. As for the study in general: Researchers got acute and convalescent COVID-19 samples from the United States, Italy and Spain. T cells, B-cell-depleted T cells, or PBMCs provided the cDNA or gDNA that served as material.

V lost 0 bases to trimming and J lost 6 bases; unmatched junction nucleotides: 8. From germline, CDR1 is SGDLS and CDR2 YYNGEE. CDR3 length: 17 amino acids. Per the authors' pipeline: The assay estimated nucleated cells by amplifying reference gene primers. Only in-frame clones appear in the TCRdb table, and some are missing; sequencing was by immunoSEQ multiplex PCR. The D gene and trimming were derived from the DNA, and the V and J assignments and clone size from that table. The repertoire holds around 130,000 clones, with roughly 85% as singletons. This clonotype was sampled from a man aged 50-60 years with acute or convalescent COVID-19. Sequencing input: peripheral blood. V usage is TRBV9 and J usage is TRBJ1-6; 8 nucleotides match TRBD1. The CDR3 spells CASSVADWTGSNSPLHF. The DNA for the CDR3 is TGTGCCAGCAGCGTAGCTGATTGGACAGGGAGTAATTCACCCCTCCACTTT.